Listed below are T cell receptor beta chains from one sample, sequenced in a study of metastatic and nonmetastatic thyroid tumors. TCRdb re-clonotyped the PCR reads through MiXCR. This sample yields 23,000 or so clones, of which about a quarter are seen a single time; more than 15% belongs to the top ten. Sequenced material: blood. The source is a female donor with papillary thyroid cancer or a benign thyroid nodule (not recorded which). Some clones in this sample may be carry-over from other donors' samples. Each CDR3 is given with its conserved first and last residue. The D gene is left open where the match is weak. Size values are once, few and many counts, or a class for expanded clones, and some rows have none.

clone_size j_call cdr3_length d_call v_call cdr3_aa cdr3_nt
few TRBJ1-2 13 NA TRBV19 CVSSIVANYGYTF TGTGTCAGTAGTATCGTGGCTAACTATGGCTACACCTTC
many TRBJ1-3 15 TRBD1 TRBV5-1 CASSRQGNSGNTIYF TGCGCCAGCAGCAGACAGGGGAACTCTGGAAACACCATATATTTT
few TRBJ2-5 16 TRBD2 TRBV10-3 CAISAGTSGYQETQYF TGTGCCATCTCCGCCGGGACTAGCGGGTATCAAGAGACCCAGTACTTC
NA TRBJ2-2 14 TRBD1 TRBV20-1 CSARGTGGTGELFF TGCAGTGCTAGAGGGACAGGGGGCACCGGGGAGCTGTTTTTT
many TRBJ2-3 15 NA TRBV3-1 CASSPTGTQGDTQYF TGTGCCAGCAGCCCTACCGGGACTCAAGGAGATACGCAGTATTTT
NA TRBJ2-7 12 NA TRBV6-1 CASWAVRNEQYF TGTGCCAGCTGGGCAGTGCGGAACGAGCAGTACTTC
many TRBJ2-7 12 NA TRBV6-1 CASSPQNYEQYF TGTGCCAGCAGCCCCCAAAATTACGAGCAGTACTTC
many TRBJ2-3 16 TRBD2 TRBV11-2 CASSLTSGSPGDTQYF TGTGCCAGCAGCTTGACTAGCGGCTCCCCGGGCGATACGCAGTATTTT
many TRBJ1-5 15 TRBD1 TRBV18 CASSPRQGSDQPQHF TGTGCCAGCTCGCCCCGACAGGGCTCGGATCAGCCCCAGCATTTT
medium-sized TRBJ2-2 17 NA TRBV5-1 CASSVDYGAGIFGELFF TGCGCCAGCAGCGTGGACTACGGGGCGGGTATATTCGGGGAGCTGTTTTTT
NA TRBJ2-4 16 NA TRBV7-2 CASSSTGPFAINIQYF TGTGCCAGCAGCTCCACGGGACCGTTTGCCATAAACATTCAGTACTTC
few TRBJ2-7 14 TRBD1 TRBV5-5 CASSGGTGGYEQYF TGTGCCAGCAGCGGAGGGACAGGGGGCTACGAGCAGTACTTC
medium-sized TRBJ2-7 15 NA TRBV11-2 CASSPWGQDMNEQYF TGTGCCAGCAGCCCCTGGGGTCAGGACATGAACGAGCAGTACTTC